These 22 T cell receptor beta chains were sequenced from one sample in a study of blood T cell repertoires in COVID-19. Sequenced by immunoSEQ multiplex PCR; TCRdb stores in-frame clones only, minus some. The table has about 220,000 clones, 80% to 90% seen once. Sequencing was done on a sample of PBMCs or T cells enriched from blood (not recorded which). The source is a woman aged 45 to 65 with acute COVID-19.

This sequence joins TRBV7-9 and TRBJ2-7; unclear D gene. The CDR3 has 17 amino acids. V was trimmed by 1 base and J by 4 bases, leaving 20 bases between them. CDR1 and CDR2 from the germline V gene are SEHNR and FQNEAQ (reference sequence). The CDR3 DNA follows: TGTGCCAGCAGCTTAGATGCTGCGGCCACCCACTCTTACGAGCAGTACTTC. Its protein product is CASSLDAAATHSYEQYF.

The chain has TRBV19 and TRBJ2-3; 14 bases fit TRBD2. The V gene end was trimmed by 0 bases and the J gene end by 10 bases; junction bases not matched to a gene: 9. The germline V gene encodes CDR1 LNHDA and CDR2 SQIVND (reference sequence). CDR3 length equals 17 residues. DNA for the CDR3: TGTGCCAGTAGTATAGACCATGGGACTAGCGGGAGCAAGGCGCAGTATTTT. It is translated as CASSIDHGTSGSKAQYF.

The chain recombines TRBV12-3 or TRBV12-4 with TRBJ1-2; 7 nucleotides agree with TRBD1. The CDR3 consists of 12 residues. V lost 2 bases to trimming and J lost 9 bases; unmatched junction nucleotides: 3. The CDR3 sequence: CASSLLGQSYTF. The CDR3 coding sequence is TGTGCCAGCAGTTTACTGGGACAGAGCTACACCTTC.

This rearrangement joins TRBV30 to TRBJ1-5; a possible D gene is TRBD1 (5 bases). V shed 1 base and J shed 5 bases, with 12 bases lying between them. Germline V CDR1 and CDR2: GTSNPN, SVGIG (reference sequence). CDR3 size: 14 residues. The CDR3 sequence is CAWSEGLRYQPQHF. DNA for the CDR3: TGTGCCTGGAGTGAGGGACTGAGATATCAGCCCCAGCATTTT.

The DNA for the CDR3 is TGCGCCAGCAGCTTGACGACCGCCGACGGGACAGGGTTTCAGCCCCAGCATTTT. Amino acid sequence: CASSLTTADGTGFQPQHF. This sequence joins TRBV5-1 and TRBJ1-5, with 9 positions matching TRBD1. Germline V gives CDR1 SGHRS, CDR2 YFSETQ. V dropped 1 base and J dropped 6; count of bases not matched to a gene: 14. This CDR3 has 18 residues.

The J gene is TRBJ2-2, the V gene TRBV6-5; tentative D call: TRBD2 (9 bases). The CDR3 runs to 14 residues. Germline CDR1 MNHEY, CDR2 SVGAGI. V lost 10 bases and J 5 bases, leaving 17 bases between the germline ends. CDR3 sequence reads: CATRGLAGTGELFF. CDR3 nucleotides: TGTGCCACCAGGGGGCTAGCGGGGACCGGGGAGCTGTTTTTT.

The V and J genes are TRBV29-1 and TRBJ2-6, with D possibly being TRBD1 (5 bases). This CDR3 spans 14 amino acids. The V gene's germline CDR1 is SQVTM and CDR2 ANQGSEA. Trimming stripped 4 bases from V and 2 bases from J, with 9 bases between. CDR3 loop: CSVAGNAGANVLTF. CDR3 sequence (DNA): TGCAGCGTTGCAGGGAACGCTGGGGCCAACGTCCTGACTTTC.

J is TRBJ1-2 and V is TRBV9; TRBD1 aligns across 8 bases. The V and J ends lost 4 bases and 7 bases, in that order; junction bases with no gene match: 9. CDR1 and CDR2 from the germline V gene are SGDLS and YYNGEE. This CDR3 has 14 amino acids. The CDR3 nucleotides read TGTGCCAGCAGCCCAACAGGGGGACTTTTTGGCTACACCTTC. Translating it yields CASSPTGGLFGYTF.

This sequence joins TRBV3-1 (or the pseudogene TRBV3-2) and TRBJ1-6; a weak D match, TRBD1 (5 bases). The CDR3 loop spans 17 amino acids. Germline V gives CDR1 LGHDT, CDR2 YNNKEL (reference sequence). Trimming cost V 3 bases and J 0 bases, with 12 bases left between them. This CDR3 is CASSHRQTSSYNSPLHF. CDR3 DNA: TGTGCCAGCAGCCACCGACAGACCAGCTCCTATAATTCACCCCTCCACTTT.

This clone came up once. The rearrangement links TRBV25-1 to TRBJ1-1, with 10 bases identical to TRBD1. V was pared by 3 bases and J by 1 base, with 8 bases of the junction left unmatched. The CDR3 has 17 residues. Germline lookup yields CDR1 MGHDK and CDR2 SYGVNS. CDR3 loop: CASSDWGQGRGNTEAFF. CDR3 sequence (DNA): TGTGCCAGCAGTGATTGGGGACAGGGGAGAGGGAACACTGAAGCTTTCTTT.

This chain uses TRBV5-1 with TRBJ1-3; the D gene is possibly TRBD1 (6 bases). V was trimmed by 4 bases and J by 1 base, leaving 12 bases between them. Germline assignment: CDR1 SGHRS and CDR2 YFSETQ. There are 15 residues in the CDR3. The DNA of the CDR3 is TGCGCCAGCAGCCCAGACAGGCCTTCTGGAAACACCATATATTTT. It yields the protein CASSPDRPSGNTIYF.

The chain combines TRBV19 with TRBJ1-5; the match to TRBD1 covers 8 bases. V shed 6 bases and J 1 base; nucleotides not matched to a gene: 8. From germline, CDR1 is LNHDA and CDR2 SQIVND (reference sequence). The CDR3 has 16 amino acids. CDR3 protein: CASRQGARESNQPQHF. The CDR3, as DNA: TGTGCCAGTAGGCAGGGGGCGAGGGAAAGCAATCAGCCCCAGCATTTT.

The chain couples TRBV7-6 to TRBJ2-7, with 9 bases matching TRBD1. The CDR3 length is 14 residues. V gave up 5 bases and J gave up 3 bases; unmatched junction bases: 5. Germline CDR1 SGHVS, CDR2 FNYEAQ. As DNA, the CDR3 is TGTGCCAGCAGCACGGGACAGGGTGTCTACGAGCAGTACTTC. Translated: CASSTGQGVYEQYF.

The gene calls are TRBV18 and TRBJ2-1; D is ambiguous. Germline values: CDR1 KGHSH, CDR2 LQKENI. Between the trimmed V and J ends, which lost 4 bases and 10 bases, there was a span of 17 bases. There are 14 residues in the CDR3. Here the CDR3 DNA reads TGTGCCAGCTCACTCTCCACGGTAGATGTGGAGCAGTTCTTC. It yields the protein CASSLSTVDVEQFF.

V gene TRBV18 combines with J gene TRBJ1-1, with D unresolved. The CDR3 contains 15 residues. Germline V gene lookup returns CDR1 KGHSH and CDR2 LQKENI. The ends were cut back, 1 base at V and 1 base at J, with 10 bases in the middle. The CDR3 protein is CASSPLQAKNTEAFF. The CDR3 region has the DNA TGTGCCAGCTCACCACTGCAGGCCAAGAACACTGAAGCTTTCTTT.

This rearrangement joins TRBV2 to TRBJ2-7; TRBD2 aligns across 14 bases. The CDR3 length is 16 residues. V lost 6 bases to trimming and J lost 3 bases; unmatched junction nucleotides: 7. The germline CDR1 and CDR2 sequences are SNHLY and FYNNEI. CDR3 in DNA: TGTGCCAGCAGCGGTGGGACTAGCGGGAGTGTCTACGAGCAGTACTTC. Residues: CASSGGTSGSVYEQYF.

The chain is built from TRBV30 and TRBJ1-2; D not resolved. V lost 5 bases, J lost 8 bases, and 15 bases lay in between. The CDR3 length is 12 residues. CDR1 is GTSNPN, CDR2 SVGIG, per germline (reference sequence). The CDR3 region has the DNA TGTGCCTGGTTTAAGGGAGCGCGGGGCTACACCTTC. Translation: CAWFKGARGYTF.

The chain joins TRBV12-3 or TRBV12-4 to TRBJ2-5; maybe TRBD1 (6 bases). This CDR3 comprises 13 residues. Trimming stripped 4 bases from V and 5 bases from J, with 11 bases between. The CDR3 DNA follows: TGTGCCAGCAGTTACCTCAGGGGCGAGACCCAGTACTTC. It specifies CASSYLRGETQYF.

The V and J genes are TRBV29-1 and TRBJ2-1, with unresolved D. The germline V and J ends were trimmed by 5 bases and 0 bases, with 17 bases remaining between them. Germline assignment: CDR1 SQVTM and CDR2 ANQGSEA. This CDR3 contains 16 residues. CDR3 DNA sequence: TGCAGCGTTAAGGATCTCGGGTTGAGCTCCTACAATGAGCAGTTCTTC. Its protein is CSVKDLGLSSYNEQFF.

Written as DNA, the CDR3 is TGCGCCAGCAGCCAAGGTCCAGTCATGAACACTGAAGCTTTCTTT. As protein: CASSQGPVMNTEAFF. The rearrangement joins TRBV4-1 to TRBJ1-1, with D unclear. Trimming cost V 1 base and J 0 bases, with 9 bases left between them. The CDR3 is 15 amino acids. Germline values: CDR1 MGHRA, CDR2 YSYEKL.

V usage is TRBV27 and J usage is TRBJ1-1, with 9 nucleotides matching TRBD1. Trimming removed 1 base from V and 6 bases from J; junction bases left unmatched: 12. The CDR3 totals 17 residues. The germline CDR1 and CDR2 sequences are MNHEY and SMNVEV (reference sequence). The CDR3 DNA is TGTGCCAGCAGTTTATGGGGAGGGGGACAGGGAGCTCCTGAAGCTTTCTTT. Protein sequence: CASSLWGGGQGAPEAFF.

CDR3 protein: CASSHWTSGHSGANVLTF. The CDR3 bases are TGTGCCAGCTCACACTGGACTAGCGGACACTCTGGGGCCAACGTCCTGACTTTC. This rearrangement joins TRBV18 to TRBJ2-6; the match to TRBD2 covers 10 bases. This CDR3 has 18 residues. Trimming cost V 4 bases and J 0 bases; bases outside gene matches: 6. The V gene's germline CDR1 is KGHSH and CDR2 LQKENI.